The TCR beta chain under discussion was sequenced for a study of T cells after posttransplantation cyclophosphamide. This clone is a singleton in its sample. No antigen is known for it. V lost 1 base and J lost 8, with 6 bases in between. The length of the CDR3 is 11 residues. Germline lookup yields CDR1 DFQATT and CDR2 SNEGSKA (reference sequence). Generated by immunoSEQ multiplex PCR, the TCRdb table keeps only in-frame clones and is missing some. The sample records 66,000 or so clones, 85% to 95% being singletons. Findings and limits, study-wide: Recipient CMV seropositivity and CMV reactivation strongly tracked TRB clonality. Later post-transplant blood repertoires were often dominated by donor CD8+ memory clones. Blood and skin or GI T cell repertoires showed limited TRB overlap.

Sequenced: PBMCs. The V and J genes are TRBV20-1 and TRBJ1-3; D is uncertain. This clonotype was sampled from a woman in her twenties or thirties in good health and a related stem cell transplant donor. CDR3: CSARVKDTIYF. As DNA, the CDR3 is TGCAGTGCTAGAGTCAAGGACACCATATATTTT.